The rows below give T cell receptor beta chains drawn from one sample of a study of T cell repertoires in cytomegalovirus infection. TCRdb itself ran the reads through MiXCR, one entry per CDR3 protein. The table shows 65,000 to 90,000 distinct CDR3 sequences, with under 5% occurring only once. The specimen was PBMCs. The receptor source for this set is a human donor in good health (CMV status not recorded). Some clones in this sample may be carry-over from other donors' samples. Both conserved end residues are part of each CDR3. Some rows mark clone size as missing; the rest say once, few, many or name a class of expanded clone.

j_gene: TRBJ2-4; v_gene: TRBV7-2; abundance: many; CDR3aa: CASSPAGGIGKNIQYF
j_gene: TRBJ1-1; v_gene: TRBV7-9; abundance: many; CDR3aa: CASRSTANTEAFF
j_gene: TRBJ1-2; v_gene: TRBV19; abundance: many; CDR3aa: CASSTPGQGNYGYTF
j_gene: TRBJ2-7; v_gene: TRBV7-2; abundance: many; CDR3aa: CASSLGGGTVIYEQYF
j_gene: TRBJ2-3; v_gene: TRBV7-2; abundance: many; CDR3aa: CASSPIRGAGDTQYF
j_gene: TRBJ1-3; v_gene: TRBV5-3; abundance: many; CDR3aa: CASSILLPEDIYF
j_gene: TRBJ2-7; v_gene: TRBV7-6; abundance: many; CDR3aa: CASSPAGRISYEQYF
j_gene: TRBJ2-7; v_gene: TRBV28; abundance: many; CDR3aa: CASSETGLEQYF
j_gene: TRBJ1-2; v_gene: TRBV7-2; abundance: many; CDR3aa: CASSLVEGGGYTF
j_gene: TRBJ2-7; v_gene: TRBV7-2; abundance: many; CDR3aa: CASSLETGVSYEQYF
j_gene: TRBJ2-1; v_gene: TRBV11-2; abundance: many; CDR3aa: CASSTRLSYNEQFF
j_gene: TRBJ2-3; v_gene: TRBV5-1; abundance: many; CDR3aa: CASSLALDSASDTQYF
j_gene: TRBJ1-5; v_gene: TRBV6-2/TRBV6-3; abundance: many; CDR3aa: CASTDPGEVSPQHF
j_gene: TRBJ2-3; v_gene: TRBV29-1; abundance: many; CDR3aa: CSVEFGTSAVGPGDTQYF
j_gene: TRBJ2-7; v_gene: TRBV6-6; abundance: many; CDR3aa: CASSLRDSLDEQYF
j_gene: TRBJ2-7; v_gene: TRBV6-2/TRBV6-3; abundance: many; CDR3aa: CASSSELILTTYEQYF
j_gene: TRBJ1-1; v_gene: TRBV7-3; abundance: many; CDR3aa: CASSLTGGNTEAFF
j_gene: TRBJ2-7; v_gene: TRBV6-1; abundance: few; CDR3aa: CASTNNRDEQYF
j_gene: TRBJ2-7; v_gene: TRBV10-3; abundance: many; CDR3aa: CAIRETGASYEQYF
j_gene: TRBJ1-1; v_gene: TRBV7-2; abundance: many; CDR3aa: CASSIDRGSGEAFF
j_gene: TRBJ2-1; v_gene: TRBV19; abundance: .; CDR3aa: CASSIALAGFLPSYNEQFF
j_gene: TRBJ2-5; v_gene: TRBV7-6; abundance: many; CDR3aa: CASRGTYQETQYF
j_gene: TRBJ1-4; v_gene: TRBV7-6; abundance: many; CDR3aa: CASSPRDEKLFF
j_gene: TRBJ2-2; v_gene: TRBV7-2; abundance: many; CDR3aa: CASSPRLAGTGELFF
j_gene: TRBJ2-7; v_gene: TRBV7-7; abundance: many; CDR3aa: CASRYLSGDSYEQYF
j_gene: TRBJ2-7; v_gene: TRBV7-2; abundance: many; CDR3aa: CASSLVGLAGDEQYF
j_gene: TRBJ1-1; v_gene: TRBV7-2; abundance: many; CDR3aa: CASSARATDTEAFF
j_gene: TRBJ2-7; v_gene: TRBV11-1; abundance: many; CDR3aa: CASEHSSYEQYF
j_gene: TRBJ2-1; v_gene: TRBV7-2; abundance: many; CDR3aa: CASSVLTSRYNEQFF
j_gene: TRBJ1-3; v_gene: TRBV7-2; abundance: many; CDR3aa: CASSPAVIYGGNTIYF
j_gene: TRBJ2-7; v_gene: TRBV28; abundance: many; CDR3aa: CASSSPLRPASVGYEQYF